These 32 T cell receptor beta chains share one sample of origin, sequenced in a study of CD8 T cells in ankylosing spondylitis. Study conclusions and caveats: Fewer than ten highly homologous variants made up a TCR beta motif, and this motif appeared characteristic of ankylosing spondylitis blood.

These receptors' targets are unknown. TCRdb redid the calling of the 5' RACE reads with MiXCR, one entry per CDR3 protein. This sample has hundreds of thousands of distinct CDR3 sequences, with approximately 17% found just once. Sequenced sample: blood, either unsorted or a sorted T cell fraction (not recorded which). Receptor source: a male donor with ankylosing spondylitis.

This clonotype was detected only a few times. The rearrangement joins TRBV5-1 to TRBJ2-1; TRBD2 matches 13 bases. Germline V gene lookup returns CDR1 SGHRS and CDR2 YFSETQ. The CDR3 covers 19 residues. Trimming took 4 bases from V and 0 from J; bases not matched to a gene: 10. Here the CDR3 reads CASSAKTSGGPSSYNEQFF. In nucleotides, the CDR3 is TGCGCCAGCAGCGCAAAGACTAGCGGGGGGCCCAGCTCCTACAATGAGCAGTTCTTC.

J is TRBJ2-2 and V is TRBV3-1, with D perhaps TRBD1 (5 bases). V dropped 2 bases and J dropped 2 bases, with 12 bases sitting between them. This CDR3 has 16 residues. Germline CDR1 and CDR2: LGHDT and YNNKEL (reference sequence). CDR3 protein: CASSQQRTGNTGELFF. The CDR3 DNA reads as TGTGCCAGCAGCCAACAAAGAACAGGAAACACCGGGGAGCTGTTTTTT.

This clonotype appeared many times. This sequence joins TRBV5-6 and TRBJ1-1; D call uncertain. Per the germline V gene, CDR1 is SGHDT and CDR2 is YYEEEE. CDR3 size: 15 residues. The germline V and J ends were trimmed by 2 bases and 3 bases, with 14 bases remaining between them. CDR3 nucleotides: TGTGCCAGCAGCTTTGAGAGGACTGTGGACACTGAAGCTTTCTTT. Protein: CASSFERTVDTEAFF. Variable domain in full (rest from reference TRBV5-6 and TRBJ1-1): DAGVTQSPTHLIKTRGQQVTLRCSPKSGHDTVSWYQQALGQGPQFIFQYYEEEERQRGNFPDRFSGHQFPNYSSELNVNALLLGDSALYLCASSFERTVDTEAFFGQGTRLTVV.

This clonotype showed up just a few times. J is TRBJ2-7 and V is TRBV5-1; TRBD2 matches 9 bases. Germline V lookup: CDR1 SGHRS, CDR2 YFSETQ. The CDR3 has 15 amino acids. Trimming cost V 2 bases and J 3 bases; bases outside gene matches: 6. In DNA, the CDR3 is TGCGCCAGCAGCTTTGCGCCTAGCGGGGACTACGAGCAGTACTTC. It yields the protein CASSFAPSGDYEQYF.

This chain uses TRBV6-5 with TRBJ1-1, with D unclear. The CDR3 consists of 15 residues. The V gene's germline CDR1 is MNHEY and CDR2 SVGAGI. Trimming took off 0 bases at V and 1 base at J, with 9 bases between the two ends. In DNA form, the CDR3 reads TGTGCCAGCAGTTACTCGGGAGGAACGAACACTGAAGCTTTCTTT. It translates to CASSYSGGTNTEAFF.

At least ten counts were recorded for this clonotype. The genes are TRBV5-1 and TRBJ2-1; D is unclear. This CDR3 is built from 12 residues. Germline loops: CDR1 SGHRS, CDR2 YFSETQ. V lost 0 bases and J lost 7, with 5 bases in between. DNA of the CDR3: TGCGCCAGCAGCTTGGGGGTGAATGAGCAGTTCTTC. This translates into CASSLGVNEQFF.

The V and J genes are TRBV11-2 and TRBJ2-7, with a weak D call TRBD1 (5 bases). The CDR3 consists of 14 residues. Germline CDR1 reads SGHAT; CDR2 reads FQNNGV. Deletions cut 2 bases from V and 6 bases from J, with 14 bases between. Here the CDR3 reads CASSLWTRSLEQYF. DNA for the CDR3: TGTGCCAGCAGCTTATGGACAAGGTCCCTCGAGCAGTACTTC.

The V and J genes are TRBV12-3 or TRBV12-4 and TRBJ1-5; possible D gene TRBD1, 6 bases. With 6 bases removed from V and 1 base from J, the gap between germline ends came to 13 bases. The length of the CDR3 is 15 residues. The CDR3: CASRSTGMSNQPQHF. CDR3 in DNA: TGTGCCAGCAGATCAACAGGGATGAGCAATCAGCCCCAGCATTTT.

The V gene is TRBV6-2 or TRBV6-3, the J gene TRBJ2-5, with unresolved D. The CDR3 runs 14 residues. Between the trimmed V and J ends, which lost 10 bases and 7 bases, there was a span of 22 bases. The germline V gene encodes CDR1 MNHEY and CDR2 SVGEGT. For the CDR3, the DNA is TGTGCCACCACGAGGACCTCGCGGTTAGGGACCCAGTACTTC. Its protein product is CATTRTSRLGTQYF.

This clonotype has at least ten counts. The chain combines TRBV4-2 with TRBJ1-5; D may be TRBD1 (6 bases). CDR3 size: 15 residues. Trimming shortened V by 3 bases and J by 1 base, and 10 bases separated the two germline ends. The germline V gene encodes CDR1 LGHNA and CDR2 YNFKEQ. CDR3 bases: TGTGCCAGCAGCCATGTACAGGGCAGCAATCAGCCCCAGCATTTT. It translates to CASSHVQGSNQPQHF.

This clonotype occurred a few times. Because it lacks the conserved phenylalanine or tryptophan at the end, this CDR3 is likely a read error. The limits of the CDR3 on the DNA are not certain, so only TCRdb's listed CDR3 is given. The gene calls are TRBV2 and TRBJ1-2. Germline values: CDR1 SNHLY, CDR2 FYNNEI. Termini included, the CDR3 measures 13 amino acids. CDR3 region: CASSDSNRAGLSS.

This clonotype showed up just a few times. The chain joins TRBV19 to TRBJ2-7, with TRBD2 matching over 14 bases. The V and J ends lost 6 bases and 2 bases, in that order; junction bases with no gene match: 0. The CDR3 contains 14 residues. Per the germline V gene, CDR1 is LNHDA and CDR2 is SQIVND (reference sequence). CDR3 nucleotide sequence: TGTGCCAGTAGGGGACTAGCGGGAGCCTACGAGCAGTACTTC. Translated, it gives CASRGLAGAYEQYF.

The V gene is TRBV20-1, the J gene TRBJ2-2, with D perhaps TRBD2 (5 bases). Germline V gene lookup returns CDR1 DFQATT and CDR2 SNEGSKA (reference sequence). This CDR3 is 15 amino acids long. V was cut by 7 bases and J by 4 bases, with 19 bases left in between. The DNA of the CDR3 is TGCAGTGGTGTTAGAGCGGAGTGGGGCACCGGGGAGCTGTTTTTT. Translation: CSGVRAEWGTGELFF.

This clonotype showed up just a few times. CDR3 bases: TGTGCCAGCAGTGAGGACAGGACGGATGGCTACACCTTC. It is translated as CASSEDRTDGYTF. The chain has TRBV2 and TRBJ1-2; 7 bases align to TRBD1. The CDR3 runs 13 residues. CDR1 is SNHLY, CDR2 FYNNEI, per germline. Unmatched junction bases numbered 4, after V lost 3 bases and J lost 6 bases.

The chain employs TRBV19 and TRBJ2-3; TRBD1 matches at 8 bases. Germline CDR1 and CDR2: LNHDA and SQIVND (reference sequence). The CDR3 covers 16 residues. Trimming removed 6 bases from V and 4 bases from J; junction bases left unmatched: 12. CDR3 DNA sequence: TGTGCCAGTAGCCGGAGCCGGACAGGGCTTTCAGATACGCAGTATTTT. It codes for CASSRSRTGLSDTQYF.

This clonotype was seen only a few times. The V and J genes are TRBV18 and TRBJ2-2; no firm D call. V shed 0 bases and J shed 4 bases, with 12 bases lying between them. The germline gives CDR1 KGHSH, CDR2 LQKENI. The CDR3 has 16 residues. The CDR3 loop reads CASSPPVTVLTGELFF. The CDR3 DNA sequence: TGTGCCAGCTCACCACCCGTGACCGTCCTCACCGGGGAGCTGTTTTTT.

The table lists this clonotype with many counts. The chain uses TRBV5-8 and TRBJ2-1, with D perhaps assigned TRBD1 or TRBD2 (5 bases each). With 0 bases removed from V and 0 bases from J, the gap between germline ends came to 10 bases. The V gene's germline CDR1 is SGHTS and CDR2 YDEGEE. The CDR3 runs to 16 residues. This CDR3 reads CASSLAGTSSYNEQFF. CDR3 sequence (DNA): TGTGCCAGCAGCTTGGCCGGGACCTCCTCCTACAATGAGCAGTTCTTC.

This clonotype came up many times. The V gene is TRBV4-3, the J gene TRBJ2-5; D not resolved. CDR3 length: 15 residues. From germline, CDR1 is LGHNA and CDR2 YSLEER. The V and J ends lost 0 bases and 2 bases respectively, with 10 bases between them. The CDR3 DNA sequence: TGCGCCAGCAGCCAAGACGCGGAAAGACAAGAGACCCAGTACTTC. Translated: CASSQDAERQETQYF.

The CDR3 loop reads CSAAQANTEAFF. The CDR3, as DNA: TGCAGTGCCGCACAGGCGAACACTGAAGCTTTCTTT. J is TRBJ1-1 and V is TRBV20-1; possible D gene TRBD1, 5 bases. Trimming took off 6 bases at V and 1 base at J, with 9 bases between the two ends. CDR3 length equals 12 residues. CDR1 DFQATT and CDR2 SNEGSKA come from the germline V gene (reference sequence).

The chain recombines TRBV25-1 with TRBJ1-1; 10 nucleotides line up with TRBD1. The germline CDR1 and CDR2 sequences are MGHDK and SYGVNS. The J segment lost 1 base and the V segment lost 4 bases, leaving 6 bases of the junction unmatched. This CDR3 contains 16 residues. The CDR3 reads CASSARQGAGNTEAFF. Written as DNA, the CDR3 is TGTGCCAGCAGTGCCAGACAGGGGGCGGGGAACACTGAAGCTTTCTTT.

This chain joins TRBV10-1 and TRBJ2-7; D is perhaps TRBD1 (6 bases). The germline CDR1 and CDR2 sequences are WNHNN and SYGVQD (reference sequence). The CDR3 is made up of 14 amino acids. V was clipped by 2 bases and J by 2 bases, with 10 bases between them. The CDR3 nucleotides are TGCGCCAGCAGTGAGAACCAGGGGACCTACGAGCAGTACTTC. Amino acid sequence: CASSENQGTYEQYF.

V gene TRBV20-1 combines with J gene TRBJ1-2; 7 bases map to TRBD1. J lost 5 bases, V lost 3 bases, and 12 bases had no gene match. This CDR3 is 15 amino acids long. Germline V CDR1 and CDR2: DFQATT, SNEGSKA (reference sequence). The CDR3 here is CSASMGQTTLYGYTF. For the CDR3, the DNA is TGCAGTGCTAGCATGGGACAGACAACTCTTTATGGCTACACCTTC.

This clonotype was observed at least ten times. The CDR3 here is CSVRTLTYEQYF. The DNA for the CDR3 is TGCAGCGTCAGGACCTTAACCTACGAGCAGTACTTC. The chain is built from TRBV29-1 and TRBJ2-7; no definite D call. CDR1 is SQVTM, CDR2 ANQGSEA, per germline. CDR3 size: 12 residues. With 6 bases removed from V and 2 bases from J, the gap between germline ends came to 11 bases.

This clonotype was seen a few times. This rearrangement joins TRBV7-6 to TRBJ2-2; 11 bases line up with TRBD2. The CDR3 runs to 17 residues. The J segment lost 5 bases and the V segment lost 0 bases, leaving 5 bases of the junction unmatched. The V gene's germline CDR1 is SGHVS and CDR2 FNYEAQ. CDR3: CASSLASSGRRTGELFF. The CDR3 DNA sequence: TGTGCCAGCAGCTTAGCGTCTAGCGGGAGGCGGACCGGGGAGCTGTTTTTT.

V gene TRBV20-1 combines with J gene TRBJ2-7; either TRBD1 or TRBD2 may fit D (5 bases each). The CDR3 sequence is 12 residues long. CDR1 and CDR2 from the germline V gene are DFQATT and SNEGSKA (reference sequence). V lost 5 bases and J lost 5, with 13 bases in between. This CDR3 reads CSALRGTDEQYF. The CDR3 nucleotides are TGCAGTGCTTTGAGGGGAACGGACGAGCAGTACTTC.

This clonotype was seen repeatedly, ten times or more. V usage is TRBV12-3 or TRBV12-4 and J usage is TRBJ1-2; maybe TRBD1 (5 bases). With 6 bases removed from V and 2 bases from J, the gap between germline ends came to 13 bases. The CDR3 length is 14 residues. The CDR3 DNA sequence: TGTGCCAGCAGGCAGCAGGGATCCAACTATGGCTACACCTTC. Translated: CASRQQGSNYGYTF.

This clonotype was recorded a few times. The chain has TRBV5-1 and TRBJ2-3; TRBD1 aligns across 8 bases. Germline-derived CDR1 and CDR2 are SGHRS and YFSETQ. The CDR3 has 14 amino acids. Germline trimming cut 4 bases from V and 5 bases from J; bases unmatched to any gene: 6. Here the CDR3 DNA reads TGCGCCAGCAGCCGCAGGGGGCGCGTAGATACGCAGTATTTT. Its protein product is CASSRRGRVDTQYF.

This clonotype has just a few counts. V and J are TRBV4-1 and TRBJ2-4, with a tentative D call TRBD2 (5 bases). The CDR3 is made up of 15 amino acids. V was clipped by 5 bases and J by 2 bases, with 13 bases between them. CDR1 and CDR2 (germline): MGHRA, YSYEKL. This chain's CDR3 is CASSVLSVPKNIQYF. The CDR3 DNA sequence: TGCGCCAGCAGCGTACTTAGCGTCCCCAAAAACATTCAGTACTTC.

Only a few counts were recorded for this clonotype. V is TRBV5-1 and J is TRBJ2-1; no clear D gene. V was clipped by 0 bases and J by 1 base, with 8 bases between them. The CDR3 has 15 residues. The germline gives CDR1 SGHRS, CDR2 YFSETQ. CDR3 in DNA: TGCGCCAGCAGCTTGGACCCCCTATCCTACAATGAGCAGTTCTTC. It codes for CASSLDPLSYNEQFF.

A few counts support this clonotype. The V call is TRBV20-1, the J call TRBJ2-7; D perhaps matches TRBD2 (6 bases). The CDR3 length is 14 residues. Between the trimmed V and J ends, which lost 6 bases and 5 bases, there was a span of 20 bases. Per germline, CDR1 DFQATT and CDR2 SNEGSKA (reference sequence). Written as DNA, the CDR3 is TGCAGTGCACCCGCCGGGGACCGGGGGAACGAGCAGTACTTC. It yields the protein CSAPAGDRGNEQYF.

This sequence joins TRBV24-1 and TRBJ2-3; the D is unclear. The V gene's germline CDR1 is KGHDR and CDR2 SFDVKD. The CDR3 consists of 13 residues. Trimming left V 4 bases short and J 3 bases short, with 7 bases between. The CDR3 DNA reads as TGTGCCACCAGTGACCCCCCGACAGATACGCAGTATTTT. It specifies CATSDPPTDTQYF.

The rearrangement joins TRBV7-3 to TRBJ2-1; TRBD2 matches 13 bases. The germline CDR1 and CDR2 sequences are SGHTA and FQGTGA. The CDR3 is 15 amino acids. Germline trimming cut 5 bases from V and 6 bases from J; bases unmatched to any gene: 4. The CDR3 bases are TGTGCCAGCAGCGCAACTAGCGGGGGGGCCAATGAGCAGTTCTTC. Its translation: CASSATSGGANEQFF. Looking up the rest from reference TRBV7-3 and TRBJ2-1 gives the full variable domain: GAGVSQTPSNKVTEKGKYVELRCDPISGHTALYWYRQSLGQGPEFLIYFQGTGAADDSGLPNDRFFAVRPEGSVSTLKIQRTERGDSAVYLCASSATSGGANEQFFGPGTRLTVL.